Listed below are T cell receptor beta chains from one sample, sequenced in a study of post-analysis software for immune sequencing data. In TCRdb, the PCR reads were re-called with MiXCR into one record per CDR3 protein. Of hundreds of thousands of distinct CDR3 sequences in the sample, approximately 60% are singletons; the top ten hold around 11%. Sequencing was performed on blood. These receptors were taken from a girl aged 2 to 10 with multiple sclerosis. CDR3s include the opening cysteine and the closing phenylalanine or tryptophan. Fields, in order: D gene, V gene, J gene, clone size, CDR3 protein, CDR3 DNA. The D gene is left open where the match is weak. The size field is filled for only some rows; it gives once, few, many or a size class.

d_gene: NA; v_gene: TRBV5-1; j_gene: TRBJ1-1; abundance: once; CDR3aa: CASSFTQNRASNTEAFF; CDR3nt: TGCGCCAGCAGCTTCACCCAGAACAGGGCTTCGAACACTGAAGCTTTCTTT
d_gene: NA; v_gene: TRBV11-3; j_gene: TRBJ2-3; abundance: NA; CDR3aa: CASSLDQSADTQYF; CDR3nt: TGTGCCAGCAGCTTAGATCAGAGCGCAGATACGCAGTATTTT
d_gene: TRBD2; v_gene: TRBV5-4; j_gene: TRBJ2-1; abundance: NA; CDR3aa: CASSLSGLVINEQFF; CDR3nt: TGTGCCAGCAGTCTCTCGGGACTAGTTATCAATGAGCAGTTCTTC
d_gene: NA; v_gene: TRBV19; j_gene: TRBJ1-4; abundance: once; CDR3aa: CASTGIWEKLFF; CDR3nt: TGTGCCAGTACGGGTATTTGGGAAAAACTGTTTTTT
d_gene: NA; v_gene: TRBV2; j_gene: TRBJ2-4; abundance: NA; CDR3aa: CASRRADRDGYF; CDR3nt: TGTGCCAGCAGGCGTGCTGACCGAGACGGGTACTTC
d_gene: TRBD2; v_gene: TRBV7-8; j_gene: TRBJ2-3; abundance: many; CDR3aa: CASSFGSGGGTDTQYF; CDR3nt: TGTGCCAGCAGCTTTGGTAGCGGGGGGGGCACAGATACGCAGTATTTT
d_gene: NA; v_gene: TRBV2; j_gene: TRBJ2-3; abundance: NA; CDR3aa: CASKEGWSDTQYF; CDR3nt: TGTGCCAGCAAGGAAGGCTGGTCGGATACGCAGTATTTT
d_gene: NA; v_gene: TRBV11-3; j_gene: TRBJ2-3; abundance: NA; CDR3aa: CASSFTQTGTDTQYF; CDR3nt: TGTGCCAGCAGCTTCACCCAGACCGGCACAGATACGCAGTATTTT
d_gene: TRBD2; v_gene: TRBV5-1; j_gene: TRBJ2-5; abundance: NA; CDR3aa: CASNPGGRETQYF; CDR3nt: TGCGCCAGCAACCCGGGAGGACGAGAGACCCAGTACTTC
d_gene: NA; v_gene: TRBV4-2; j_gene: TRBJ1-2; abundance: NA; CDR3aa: CASSQTDWPRGYTF; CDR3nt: TGTGCCAGCAGCCAAACGGACTGGCCTCGGGGCTACACCTTC
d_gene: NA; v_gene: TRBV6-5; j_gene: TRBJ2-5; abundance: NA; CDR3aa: CASSYSSRGYQETQYF; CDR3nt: TGTGCCAGCAGTTACTCGAGTAGGGGGTACCAAGAGACCCAGTACTTC